The rows below give T cell receptor beta chains drawn from one sample of a study of T cell changes during pregnancy in multiple sclerosis. TCRdb's copy holds only in-frame clones and misses some; the assay was immunoSEQ multiplex PCR. The repertoire has around 100,000 clones, 92% of them found once; the top ten carry about 1.8%. The sequenced sample was peripheral blood, obtained after pregnancy. The receptor source for this set is a female donor with multiple sclerosis, enrolled in a pregnancy study. The conserved cysteine and the conserved F or W are not part of the CDR3 here. The D gene is left open where the match is weak.

>TRBD2|TRBJ2-1|TRBV7-9
ASRGAGGSYNEQF
>.|TRBJ1-1|TRBV6-6
ASGQAGSGTEAF
>.|TRBJ2-7|TRBV6-5
ASSYSVDSYEQY
>TRBD1|TRBJ1-5|TRBV29-1
SVTGDINQPQH
>TRBD1|TRBJ1-2|TRBV5-3
ARSLRGP
>.|TRBJ1-5|TRBV7-8
ASSFGAAEPQH
>TRBD2|TRBJ2-3|TRBV5-1
ASSRTRLAGVTDTQY
>TRBD1|TRBJ2-7|TRBV7-9
ASSLDTGGVHEQY
>.|TRBJ1-1|TRBV18
ASSPQTGDGAF
>.|TRBJ2-6|TRBV28
ASSLLSGANVLT
>TRBD1|TRBJ2-6|TRBV7-8
ASSLLIGQGAEGANVLT
>.|TRBJ2-3|TRBV9
ASSAPWQDTQY
>TRBD1|TRBJ1-2|TRBV4-1
ASSQDWDSNYGYT
>.|TRBJ1-1|TRBV6-5
ASSLASELNTEAF
>.|TRBJ2-1|TRBV5-4
ASSPRQGGSYNEQF
>.|TRBJ1-6|TRBV7-2
ASSFPFGEVYSPLH
>TRBD2|TRBJ2-1|TRBV15
ATSTSGLAGGPIDEQF
>.|TRBJ2-5|TRBV7-9
ASSGGTRDTQEGETQY
>TRBD2|TRBJ2-1|TRBV29-1
SVEAGTSFSYNEQF
>TRBD1|TRBJ2-7|TRBV27
ASMGRGSYEQY
>.|TRBJ1-4|TRBV10-3
ASPGGKNCP
>.|TRBJ2-7|TRBV27
ASSSRRDSGSYEQY
>TRBD2|TRBJ2-1|TRBV18
ASSPQSLADLYNEQF
>.|TRBJ2-1|TRBV11-1
ASSLEAPSYNEQF
>TRBD1|TRBJ1-4|TRBV2
ASSGHLGTGVNEKLF
>.|TRBJ1-3|TRBV18
ASSLLDSLTGNTIY
>TRBD2|TRBJ2-2|TRBV5-1
ASSLRTSDTGELF
>TRBD1|TRBJ1-2|TRBV27
ASSLVGTGGYT
>.|TRBJ2-5|TRBV5-8
ASSFGRRETQY
>TRBD1|TRBJ2-7|TRBV19
ASSIRGRGLYEQY
>.|TRBJ1-2|TRBV7-2
ASSTPQLYGYT
>TRBD1|TRBJ2-2|TRBV6-5
ASSWTGNTGELF
>.|TRBJ2-7|TRBV5-6
ASSFRGYYEQY
>.|TRBJ2-3|TRBV7-9
ASSFELRGSDTQY
>.|TRBJ2-7|TRBV27
ASSLEGVSSYEQY
>.|TRBJ1-2|TRBV30
AWSVHLPSGYT